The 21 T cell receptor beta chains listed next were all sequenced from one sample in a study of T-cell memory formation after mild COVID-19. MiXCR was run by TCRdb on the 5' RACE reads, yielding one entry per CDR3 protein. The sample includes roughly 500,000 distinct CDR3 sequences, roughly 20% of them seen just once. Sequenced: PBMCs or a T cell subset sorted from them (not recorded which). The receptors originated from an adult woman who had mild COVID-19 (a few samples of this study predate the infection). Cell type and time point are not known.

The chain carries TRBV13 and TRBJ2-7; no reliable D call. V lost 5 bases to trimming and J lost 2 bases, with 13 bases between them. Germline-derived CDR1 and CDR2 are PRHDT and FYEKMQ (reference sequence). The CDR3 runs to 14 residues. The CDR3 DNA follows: TGTGCCAGCAGCCCGGATAGAGTGGCCTACGAGCAGTACTTC. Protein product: CASSPDRVAYEQYF.

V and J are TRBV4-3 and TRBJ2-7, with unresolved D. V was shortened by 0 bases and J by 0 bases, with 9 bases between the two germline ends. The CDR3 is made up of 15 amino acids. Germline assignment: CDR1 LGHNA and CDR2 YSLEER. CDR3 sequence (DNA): TGCGCCAGCAGCCAAGAGGCGCGGAGCTCCTACGAGCAGTACTTC. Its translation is CASSQEARSSYEQYF.

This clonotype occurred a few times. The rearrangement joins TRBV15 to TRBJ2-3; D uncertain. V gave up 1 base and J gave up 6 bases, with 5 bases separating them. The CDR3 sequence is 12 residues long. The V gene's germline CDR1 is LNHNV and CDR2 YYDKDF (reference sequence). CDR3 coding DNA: TGTGCCACCAGCAGAGCAGGCGATACGCAGTATTTT. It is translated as CATSRAGDTQYF.

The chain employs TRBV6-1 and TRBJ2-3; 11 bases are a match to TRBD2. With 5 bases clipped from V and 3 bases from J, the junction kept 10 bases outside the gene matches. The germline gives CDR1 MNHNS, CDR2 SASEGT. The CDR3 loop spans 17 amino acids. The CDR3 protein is CASSKDPLAGVTDTQYF. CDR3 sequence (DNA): TGTGCCAGCAGTAAAGACCCACTAGCGGGAGTTACAGATACGCAGTATTTT.

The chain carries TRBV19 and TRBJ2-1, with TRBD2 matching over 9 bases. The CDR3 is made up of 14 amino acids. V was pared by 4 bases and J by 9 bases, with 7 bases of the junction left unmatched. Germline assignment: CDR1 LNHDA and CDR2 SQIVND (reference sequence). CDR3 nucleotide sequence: TGTGCCAGTAGTACCGCGGGGGGGCCTGGTGAGCAGTTCTTC. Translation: CASSTAGGPGEQFF.

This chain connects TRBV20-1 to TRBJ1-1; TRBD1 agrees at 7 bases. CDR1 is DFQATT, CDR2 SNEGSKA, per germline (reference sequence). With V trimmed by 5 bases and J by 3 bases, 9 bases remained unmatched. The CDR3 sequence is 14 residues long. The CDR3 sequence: CSAPRQGRDTEAFF. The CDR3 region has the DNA TGCAGTGCTCCCCGACAGGGCCGGGACACTGAAGCTTTCTTT.

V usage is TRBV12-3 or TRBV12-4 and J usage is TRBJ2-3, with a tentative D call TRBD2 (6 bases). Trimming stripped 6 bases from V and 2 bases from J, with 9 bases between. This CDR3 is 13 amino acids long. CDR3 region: CASRLAITDTQYF. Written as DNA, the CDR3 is TGTGCCAGCAGACTAGCCATCACAGATACGCAGTATTTT.

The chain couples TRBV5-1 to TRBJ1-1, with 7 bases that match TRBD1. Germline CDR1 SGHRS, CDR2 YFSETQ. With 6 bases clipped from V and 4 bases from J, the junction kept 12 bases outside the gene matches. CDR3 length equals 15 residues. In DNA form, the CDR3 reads TGCGCCAGCACCTTAGACAGGGTCGTAGGCACTGAAGCTTTCTTT. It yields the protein CASTLDRVVGTEAFF.

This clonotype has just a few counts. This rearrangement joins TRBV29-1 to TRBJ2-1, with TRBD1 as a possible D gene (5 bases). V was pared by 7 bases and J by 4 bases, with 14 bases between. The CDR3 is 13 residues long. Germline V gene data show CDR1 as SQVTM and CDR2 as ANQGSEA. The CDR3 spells CSAYPGRYNEQFF. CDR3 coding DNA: TGCAGCGCATACCCAGGGCGGTACAATGAGCAGTTCTTC.

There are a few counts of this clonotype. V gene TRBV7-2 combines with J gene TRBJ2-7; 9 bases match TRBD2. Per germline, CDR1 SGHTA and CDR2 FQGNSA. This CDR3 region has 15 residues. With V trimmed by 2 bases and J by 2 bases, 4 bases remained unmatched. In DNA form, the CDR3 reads TGTGCCAGCAGCTTATCGCTAGCGGGGCCCTACGAGCAGTACTTC. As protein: CASSLSLAGPYEQYF.

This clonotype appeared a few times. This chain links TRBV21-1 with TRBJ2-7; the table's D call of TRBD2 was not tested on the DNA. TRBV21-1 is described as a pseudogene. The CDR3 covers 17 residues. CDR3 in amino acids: CASSKVWTSGGFGEQYF. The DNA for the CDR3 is TGTGCCAGCAGCAAAGTATGGACTAGCGGGGGGTTCGGAGAGCAGTACTTC.

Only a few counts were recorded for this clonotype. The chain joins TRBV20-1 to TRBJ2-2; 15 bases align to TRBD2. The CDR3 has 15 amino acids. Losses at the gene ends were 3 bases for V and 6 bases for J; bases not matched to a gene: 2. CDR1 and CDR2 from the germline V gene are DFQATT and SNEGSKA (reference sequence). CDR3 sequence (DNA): TGCAGTGCTAGTGGACTAGCGGGGGGGCCCGGGGAGCTGTTTTTT. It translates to CSASGLAGGPGELFF.

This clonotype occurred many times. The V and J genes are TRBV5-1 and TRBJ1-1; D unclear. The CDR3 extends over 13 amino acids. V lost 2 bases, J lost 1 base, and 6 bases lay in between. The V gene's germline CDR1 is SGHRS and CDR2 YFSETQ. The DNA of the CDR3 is TGCGCCAGCAGCTTAATGGGGAACACTGAAGCTTTCTTT. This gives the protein CASSLMGNTEAFF. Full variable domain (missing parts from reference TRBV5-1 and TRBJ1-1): KAGVTQTPRYLIKTRGQQVTLSCSPISGHRSVSWYQQTPGQGLQFLFEYFSETQRNKGNFPGRFSGRQFSNSRSEMNVSTLELGDSALYLCASSLMGNTEAFFGQGTRLTVV.

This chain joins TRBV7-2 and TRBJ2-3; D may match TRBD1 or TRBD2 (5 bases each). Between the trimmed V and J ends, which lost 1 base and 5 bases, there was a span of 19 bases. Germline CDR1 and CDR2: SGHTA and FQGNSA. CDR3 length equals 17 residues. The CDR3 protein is CASSLEVFWGSKDTQYF. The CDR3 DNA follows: TGTGCCAGCAGCTTAGAGGTTTTCTGGGGGAGTAAAGATACGCAGTATTTT.

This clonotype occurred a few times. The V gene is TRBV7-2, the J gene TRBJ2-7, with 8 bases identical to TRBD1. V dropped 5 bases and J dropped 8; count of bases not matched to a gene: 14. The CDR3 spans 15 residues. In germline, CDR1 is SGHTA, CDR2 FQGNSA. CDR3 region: CASSRVPDRDSKQYF. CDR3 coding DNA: TGTGCCAGCAGCCGCGTACCGGACAGGGATAGTAAGCAGTACTTC. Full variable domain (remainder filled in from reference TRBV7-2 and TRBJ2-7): GAGVSQSPSNKVTEKGKDVELRCDPISGHTALYWYRQSLGQGLEFLIYFQGNSAPDKSGLPSDRFSAERTGGSVSTLTIQRTQQEDSAVYLCASSRVPDRDSKQYFGPGTRLTVT.

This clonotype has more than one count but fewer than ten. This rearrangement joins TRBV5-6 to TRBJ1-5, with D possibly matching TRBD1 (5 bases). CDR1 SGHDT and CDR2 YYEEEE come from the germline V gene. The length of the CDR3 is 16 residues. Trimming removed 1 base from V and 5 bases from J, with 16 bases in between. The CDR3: CASSLSGRVGYQPQHF. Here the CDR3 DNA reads TGTGCCAGCAGCTTGTCCGGCAGGGTCGGATATCAGCCCCAGCATTTT.

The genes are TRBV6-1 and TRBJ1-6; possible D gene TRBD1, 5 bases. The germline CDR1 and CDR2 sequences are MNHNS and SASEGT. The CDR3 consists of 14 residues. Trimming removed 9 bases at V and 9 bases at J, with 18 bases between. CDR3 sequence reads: CASGPGREASPLHF. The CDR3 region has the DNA TGTGCCAGTGGTCCGGGACGGGAGGCTTCACCCCTCCACTTT.

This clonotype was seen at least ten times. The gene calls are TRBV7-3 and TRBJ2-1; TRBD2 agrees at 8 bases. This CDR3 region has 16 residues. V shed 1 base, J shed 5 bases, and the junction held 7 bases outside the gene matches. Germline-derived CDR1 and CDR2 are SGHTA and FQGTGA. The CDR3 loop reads CASSLRRRGANNEQFF. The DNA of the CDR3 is TGTGCCAGCAGCTTAAGACGGCGGGGGGCGAACAATGAGCAGTTCTTC.

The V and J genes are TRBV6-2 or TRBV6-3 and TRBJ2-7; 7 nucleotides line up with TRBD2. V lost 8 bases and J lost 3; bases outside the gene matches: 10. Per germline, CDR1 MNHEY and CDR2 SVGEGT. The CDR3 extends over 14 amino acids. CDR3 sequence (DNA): TGTGCCAGCGTTCGTGAGCGGGGCCTCTACGAGCAGTACTTC. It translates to CASVRERGLYEQYF.

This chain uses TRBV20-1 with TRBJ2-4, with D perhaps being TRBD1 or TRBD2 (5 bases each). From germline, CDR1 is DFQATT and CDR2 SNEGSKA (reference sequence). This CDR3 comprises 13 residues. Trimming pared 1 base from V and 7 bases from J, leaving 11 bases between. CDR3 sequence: CSARVEGSNIQYF. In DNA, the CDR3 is TGCAGTGCTAGAGTCGAGGGGTCCAACATTCAGTACTTC.

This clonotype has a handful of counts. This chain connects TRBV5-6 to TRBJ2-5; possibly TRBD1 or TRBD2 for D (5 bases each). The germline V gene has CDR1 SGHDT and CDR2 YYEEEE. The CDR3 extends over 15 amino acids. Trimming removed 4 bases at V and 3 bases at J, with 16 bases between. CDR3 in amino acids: CASSPRGGRKETQYF. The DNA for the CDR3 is TGTGCCAGCAGCCCGAGGGGCGGACGGAAAGAGACCCAGTACTTC.